These T cell receptor beta chains were read from a single sample in a study of T cell repertoires in cytomegalovirus infection. These TCRs' antigens remain unknown. TCRdb ran MiXCR on the reads and lists one entry per CDR3 protein. This table holds approximately 390,000 distinct CDR3 sequences, about 35% found once. The sequencing used cultured PBMCs, collected from culture after CMV antigen stimulation. The receptors were gathered from a human donor in good health (CMV status not recorded). Some clones in this sample may be carry-over from other donors' samples. Each CDR3 is given with its conserved first and last residue. A D gene is named only where the DNA matches it firmly. Size is omitted from some rows. Given values are once, few, many or a class for expanded clones.

size: few
D: NA
J: TRBJ2-3
V: TRBV19
CDR3: CAKTGPTFTDTQYF
DNA: TGTGCCAAGACAGGCCCCACGTTCACAGATACGCAGTATTTT

size: few
D: NA
J: TRBJ1-1
V: TRBV4-3
CDR3: CASSQDSSDTEAFF
DNA: TGCGCCAGCAGCCAAGATTCGTCAGACACTGAAGCTTTCTTT

size: few
D: TRBD2
J: TRBJ2-1
V: TRBV5-8
CDR3: CASSLARSGRAHEQFF
DNA: TGTGCCAGCAGCTTGGCCAGAAGCGGGAGGGCCCATGAGCAGTTCTTC

size: many
D: TRBD1
J: TRBJ1-3
V: TRBV7-2
CDR3: CASSPRTGPNSGNTIYF
DNA: TGTGCCAGCAGCCCGAGGACAGGCCCTAACTCTGGAAACACCATATATTTT

size: NA
D: NA
J: TRBJ2-1
V: TRBV7-8
CDR3: CASSHHWRDTLSEQFF
DNA: TGTGCCAGCAGCCATCATTGGCGGGATACATTGAGTGAGCAGTTCTTC

size: NA
D: TRBD1
J: TRBJ2-5
V: TRBV7-2
CDR3: CASSSTGGAEVTQYF
DNA: TGTGCCAGCAGCTCTACAGGGGGTGCGGAGGTGACCCAGTACTTC

size: NA
D: TRBD1
J: TRBJ2-1
V: TRBV6-1
CDR3: CASSHSGTGSEQFF
DNA: TGTGCCAGCAGCCATTCCGGGACAGGGTCTGAGCAGTTCTTC

size: few
D: NA
J: TRBJ1-1
V: TRBV10-3
CDR3: CAISELGVTEAFF
DNA: TGTGCCATCAGTGAGTTGGGGGTCACTGAAGCTTTCTTT

size: NA
D: NA
J: TRBJ1-2
V: TRBV7-2
CDR3: CASSSPPYGNYGYTF
DNA: TGTGCCAGCAGCTCACCCCCTTATGGGAACTATGGCTACACCTTC

size: NA
D: TRBD2
J: TRBJ2-1
V: TRBV7-2
CDR3: CASSRSLAGGDNEQFF
DNA: TGTGCCAGCAGCCGTTCTCTAGCGGGGGGGGACAATGAGCAGTTCTTC

size: NA
D: NA
J: TRBJ2-2
V: TRBV20-1
CDR3: CSASLLGTGTGELFF
DNA: TGCAGTGCTAGTCTATTGGGGACGGGGACCGGGGAGCTGTTTTTT

size: few
D: NA
J: TRBJ2-6
V: TRBV7-2
CDR3: CASSFNSGANVLTF
DNA: TGTGCCAGCAGCTTCAACTCTGGGGCCAACGTCCTGACTTTC

size: many
D: TRBD2
J: TRBJ2-1
V: TRBV4-3
CDR3: CASSQGASGSNEQFF
DNA: TGCGCCAGCAGCCAAGGGGCTAGCGGGAGTAATGAGCAGTTCTTC

size: few
D: NA
J: TRBJ1-1
V: TRBV7-9
CDR3: CASSLVQSEAFF
DNA: TGTGCCAGCAGCTTAGTCCAGTCTGAAGCTTTCTTT

size: few
D: TRBD1
J: TRBJ2-7
V: TRBV7-9
CDR3: CASSRGQGNYEQYF
DNA: TGTGCCAGCAGCAGGGGACAGGGGAACTACGAGCAGTACTTC

size: NA
D: NA
J: TRBJ1-5
V: TRBV4-2
CDR3: CASSQEVGDQPQHF
DNA: TGTGCCAGCAGCCAAGAAGTTGGGGATCAGCCCCAGCATTTT

size: NA
D: NA
J: TRBJ2-1
V: TRBV14
CDR3: CASSQDLSNNEQFF
DNA: TGTGCCAGCAGCCAAGATTTGAGCAACAATGAGCAGTTCTTC

size: once
D: TRBD1
J: TRBJ2-3
V: TRBV11-2
CDR3: CASSQDRGYDTQYF
DNA: TGTGCCAGCAGCCAGGACAGGGGATACGATACGCAGTATTTT

size: NA
D: NA
J: TRBJ2-7
V: TRBV28
CDR3: CASNTGRSSYEQYF
DNA: TGTGCCAGCAATACCGGACGGAGCTCCTACGAGCAGTACTTC

size: NA
D: TRBD1
J: TRBJ1-2
V: TRBV20-1
CDR3: CSARELGQGLGYTF
DNA: TGCAGTGCTAGAGAATTAGGACAGGGGCTTGGCTACACCTTC

size: few
D: TRBD2
J: TRBJ2-1
V: TRBV20-1
CDR3: CSLGSGDEQFF
DNA: TGCAGTCTGGGTAGCGGGGATGAGCAGTTCTTC

size: NA
D: TRBD1
J: TRBJ2-1
V: TRBV5-4
CDR3: CASSLGQGANEQFF
DNA: TGTGCCAGCAGCTTGGGACAGGGCGCCAATGAGCAGTTCTTC

size: NA
D: TRBD1
J: TRBJ2-2
V: TRBV11-2
CDR3: CASSPRQGAIAGELFF
DNA: TGTGCCAGCAGCCCCAGACAGGGGGCTATAGCCGGGGAGCTGTTTTTT

size: NA
D: NA
J: TRBJ1-6
V: TRBV4-1
CDR3: CASSQEGGSYNSPLHF
DNA: TGCGCCAGCAGCCAAGAGGGGGGCTCCTATAATTCACCCCTCCACTTT

size: many
D: NA
J: TRBJ2-1
V: TRBV7-2
CDR3: CASSPSLAESEQFF
DNA: TGTGCCAGCAGCCCCTCTTTAGCGGAGTCCGAGCAGTTCTTC

size: once
D: NA
J: TRBJ2-3
V: TRBV6-2/TRBV6-3
CDR3: CASSYFGTSDTQYF
DNA: TGTGCCAGCAGTTACTTCGGGACATCAGATACGCAGTATTTT

size: few
D: NA
J: TRBJ2-3
V: TRBV6-1
CDR3: CASRELGRADTQYF
DNA: TGTGCCAGCAGGGAGCTGGGACGTGCAGATACGCAGTATTTT

size: NA
D: TRBD1
J: TRBJ1-4
V: TRBV28
CDR3: CASSPKWARTGFHEKLFF
DNA: TGTGCCAGCAGTCCCAAGTGGGCCCGGACAGGGTTCCATGAAAAACTGTTTTTT

size: few
D: TRBD2
J: TRBJ2-3
V: TRBV10-3
CDR3: CAIRISGSGTDTQYF
DNA: TGTGCCATCAGGATTAGCGGGAGTGGCACAGATACGCAGTATTTT

size: NA
D: NA
J: TRBJ1-6
V: TRBV6-6
CDR3: CASSYKGTGQSSYNSPLHF
DNA: TGTGCCAGCAGTTACAAAGGAACGGGACAAAGCTCCTATAATTCACCCCTCCACTTT

size: NA
D: NA
J: TRBJ2-5
V: TRBV7-2
CDR3: CASSVVSGLTQETQYF
DNA: TGTGCCAGCAGCGTCGTTTCGGGCCTGACTCAAGAGACCCAGTACTTC

size: NA
D: NA
J: TRBJ1-3
V: TRBV7-6
CDR3: CASSPQIREDGNTIYF
DNA: TGTGCCAGCAGCCCACAGATCAGGGAGGATGGAAACACCATATATTTT

size: NA
D: TRBD1
J: TRBJ1-2
V: TRBV5-4
CDR3: CASSPWTGGTGGYTF
DNA: TGTGCCAGCAGCCCCTGGACAGGGGGGACTGGGGGCTACACCTTC